These 27 T cell receptor beta chains came from one sample sequenced in a study of spatial heterogeneity in lung cancer. This sample's time point: sample taken at primary tumor resection. Study-wide points: One measure, the expanded intratumoral alpha and beta TCR count, tracked tumor mutation counts.

Their antigens remain unidentified. TCRdb passed the 5' RACE reads through MiXCR, listing each CDR3 protein once. The sample yields about 9,800 distinct CDR3 sequences, about 6% seen once. Sample: lung tumor tissue, taken at surgery. The receptors shown here come from a male donor with early-stage non-small cell lung cancer.

In its sample, this clonotype was seen a few times. This sequence joins TRBV9 and TRBJ2-1; 10 nucleotides line up with TRBD2. Trimming took 3 bases from V and 0 from J; bases not matched to a gene: 6. The CDR3 contains 17 residues. CDR1 and CDR2 (germline): SGDLS, YYNGEE. For the CDR3, the DNA is TGTGCCAGCAGCGCTGGGACTAGCGTCGACTCCTACAATGAGCAGTTCTTC. It specifies CASSAGTSVDSYNEQFF.

This chain links TRBV12-3 or TRBV12-4 with TRBJ1-5; D might be TRBD1 (5 bases). Trimming removed 3 bases from V and 4 bases from J, with 10 bases in between. The CDR3 has 14 residues. DNA of the CDR3: TGTGCCAGCAGTTTGGCAGGGAGTAATCAGCCCCAGCATTTT. It yields the protein CASSLAGSNQPQHF.

This clonotype was observed many times. The rearrangement uses TRBV7-9 and TRBJ2-7; perhaps TRBD1 as D (5 bases). The V and J ends lost 2 bases and 1 base respectively, with 6 bases between them. Germline V lookup: CDR1 SEHNR, CDR2 FQNEAQ (reference sequence). This CDR3 contains 13 residues. CDR3 nucleotide sequence: TGTGCCAGCAGCTTATCAGGGTCCTACGAGCAGTACTTC. Its translation is CASSLSGSYEQYF.

This clonotype was seen repeatedly, ten times or more. The chain combines TRBV7-8 with TRBJ1-1; D not resolved. Per germline, CDR1 SGHVS and CDR2 FQNEAQ. V shed 3 bases and J shed 6 bases, with 8 bases lying between them. The CDR3 covers 12 residues. The CDR3 DNA is TGTGCCAGCAGCTTTAACCAGGCTGAAGCTTTCTTT. This codes for CASSFNQAEAFF. Supplemented by reference TRBV7-8 and TRBJ1-1, the full variable domain reads GAGVSQSPRYKVAKRGQDVALRCDPISGHVSLFWYQQALGQGPEFLTYFQNEAQLDKSGLPSDRFFAERPEGSVSTLKIQRTQQEDSAVYLCASSFNQAEAFFGQGTRLTVV.

This chain links TRBV6-2 or TRBV6-3 with TRBJ2-5; D remains unclear. The ends were cut back, 0 bases at V and 4 bases at J, with 9 bases in the middle. CDR1 is MNHEY, CDR2 SVGEGT, per germline. The CDR3 is 14 residues long. The CDR3 loop reads CASSYSDRRETQYF. CDR3 nucleotide sequence: TGTGCCAGCAGTTACTCCGACCGGAGAGAGACCCAGTACTTC.

This clonotype was seen ten or more times. The V call is TRBV7-8, the J call TRBJ1-3; D uncertain. Trimming left V 5 bases short and J 0 bases short, with 11 bases between. The CDR3 is made up of 15 amino acids. CDR1 and CDR2 from the germline V gene are SGHVS and FQNEAQ. CDR3 region: CASSPGGGSGNTIYF. DNA for the CDR3: TGTGCCAGCAGCCCGGGTGGAGGCTCTGGAAACACCATATATTTT.

This clonotype was counted many times. The rearrangement links TRBV20-1 to TRBJ2-2; perhaps TRBD2 as D (6 bases). Trimming took off 1 base at V and 4 bases at J, with 19 bases between the two ends. CDR1 is DFQATT, CDR2 SNEGSKA, per germline (reference sequence). The CDR3 spans 17 residues. CDR3 nucleotides: TGCAGTGCTAGAGCGCTACTTCCGGGACTGGTCACCGGGGAGCTGTTTTTT. Protein: CSARALLPGLVTGELFF.

This clonotype was found a few times. The chain links TRBV6-2 or TRBV6-3 to TRBJ2-7, with D tentatively TRBD1 or TRBD2 (5 bases each). Germline V lookup: CDR1 MNHEY, CDR2 SVGEGT. The ends were cut back, 4 bases at V and 6 bases at J, with 13 bases in the middle. The CDR3 totals 13 residues. The CDR3 here is CASSFAGTGEQYF. CDR3 in DNA: TGTGCCAGCAGTTTTGCCGGGACGGGCGAGCAGTACTTC.

V gene TRBV7-2 combines with J gene TRBJ1-5, with a possible D match to TRBD1 (6 bases). The germline V gene has CDR1 SGHTA and CDR2 FQGNSA. V gave up 4 bases and J gave up 10 bases, with 14 bases separating them. The CDR3 loop spans 13 amino acids. The CDR3 region has the DNA TGTGCCAGCAGCTCGACAGGCTCGGGACCCCAGCATTTT. It is translated as CASSSTGSGPQHF. Full variable domain (outside the CDR3, taken from reference TRBV7-2 and TRBJ1-5): GAGVSQSPSNKVTEKGKDVELRCDPISGHTALYWYRQSLGQGLEFLIYFQGNSAPDKSGLPSDRFSAERTGGSVSTLTIQRTQQEDSAVYLCASSSTGSGPQHFGDGTRLSIL.

This clonotype was seen at least ten times. The V call is TRBV28, the J call TRBJ2-7, with 10 bases matching TRBD2. The germline gives CDR1 MDHEN, CDR2 SYDVKM. The CDR3 is made up of 15 amino acids. V lost 5 bases and J lost 3; bases outside the gene matches: 7. The CDR3 bases are TGTGCCAGCAGTCGGACTAGCGGTTGGGACTACGAGCAGTACTTC. Translation: CASSRTSGWDYEQYF.

This clonotype is categorized as medium-sized (0.01 to 0.1%). V and J are TRBV20-1 and TRBJ2-1; D remains unclear. The V end lost 3 bases, the J end lost 5 bases, and 5 bases lay between the germline ends. CDR3 length: 11 residues. Per germline, CDR1 DFQATT and CDR2 SNEGSKA (reference sequence). CDR3 protein: CSASVHNEQFF. In nucleotides, the CDR3 is TGCAGTGCTAGCGTTCACAATGAGCAGTTCTTC.

This clonotype was picked up many times. The chain couples TRBV12-3 or TRBV12-4 to TRBJ1-2; no clear D. The CDR3 runs to 11 residues. Trimming left V 6 bases short and J 8 bases short, with 10 bases between. CDR3 nucleotide sequence: TGTGCCAGCAGCCAGCTGAAGGGCTACACCTTC. Translated: CASSQLKGYTF.

The genes are TRBV28 and TRBJ2-2, with a possible D match to TRBD2 (5 bases). Trimming cost V 6 bases and J 5 bases, with 19 bases left between them. CDR1 and CDR2 (germline): MDHEN, SYDVKM. CDR3 length equals 16 residues. CDR3 sequence: CASSPLETTVTGELFF. The DNA of the CDR3 is TGTGCCAGCAGCCCTCTAGAGACTACCGTAACCGGGGAGCTGTTTTTT.

This clonotype has at least ten counts. J is TRBJ1-5 and V is TRBV10-3; D unresolved. Trimming took 6 bases from V and 6 from J, leaving 12 bases between them. Germline CDR1 reads ENHRY; CDR2 reads SYGVKD. This CDR3 has 13 residues. CDR3 protein: CAISGRSGQPQHF. The CDR3 nucleotides are TGTGCCATCAGCGGACGTTCAGGTCAGCCCCAGCATTTT.

This clonotype was counted many times. This chain joins TRBV6-5 and TRBJ2-6; D unclear. CDR3 length: 15 residues. The germline CDR1 and CDR2 sequences are MNHEY and SVGAGI. The germline V and J ends were trimmed by 6 bases and 4 bases, with 13 bases remaining between them. CDR3 protein: CASSISRTGANVLTF. The CDR3 coding sequence is TGTGCCAGCAGCATCTCGAGGACCGGGGCCAACGTCCTGACTTTC.

This clonotype counts as medium-sized. The genes are TRBV10-3 and TRBJ1-3, with a possible D match to TRBD1 (5 bases). Germline CDR1 and CDR2: ENHRY and SYGVKD. Deletions cut 7 bases from V and 0 bases from J, with 13 bases between. The CDR3 runs to 15 residues. CDR3 loop: CAITLSGISGNTIYF. Here the CDR3 DNA reads TGTGCCATCACTCTATCAGGGATCTCTGGAAACACCATATATTTT.

This clonotype was recorded at least ten times. The chain combines TRBV27 with TRBJ2-7; D gene ambiguous. CDR3 size: 13 residues. V lost 5 bases and J 4 bases, leaving 12 bases between the germline ends. CDR1 and CDR2 from the germline V gene are MNHEY and SMNVEV (reference sequence). The CDR3: CASSPRLSYEQYV. The CDR3 DNA is TGTGCCAGCAGTCCCCGTTTAAGTTACGAGCAGTACGTC.

In its sample, this clonotype was seen many times. The junction shows a germline mismatch at one end, possibly a read error. This sequence joins TRBV12-3 or TRBV12-4 and TRBJ1-4; 7 nucleotides align to TRBD1. The CDR3 is 14 amino acids. As DNA, the CDR3 is TGTGCCAGCAGTCGACAGGGACTAAATGCAAAACTGTTTTTT. Protein product: CASSRQGLNAKLFF.

This clonotype came up a few times. The CDR3 carries no conserved terminal phenylalanine or tryptophan, so it likely arises from a read error. The DNA is omitted, as the CDR3 cannot be located on it reliably, and the CDR3 follows TCRdb's listing. This rearrangement joins TRBV11-2 to TRBJ1-2; TRBD1 is taken as the D call from the table, unchecked against the DNA. Germline lookup yields CDR1 SGHAT and CDR2 FQNNGV. Ends included, the CDR3 has 13 residues. CDR3 residues: CASSLKRDTLAVL.

This clonotype was seen repeatedly, ten times or more. V gene TRBV30 combines with J gene TRBJ2-7; D is ambiguous. V was trimmed by 2 bases and J by 4 bases, leaving 6 bases between them. This CDR3 spans 11 amino acids. CDR1 is GTSNPN, CDR2 SVGIG, per germline (reference sequence). CDR3 protein: CAWSQEYEQYV. The CDR3 coding sequence is TGTGCCTGGAGTCAGGAGTACGAGCAGTACGTC.

This clonotype was seen many times. This chain connects TRBV4-1 to TRBJ1-2; D is uncertain. The germline gives CDR1 MGHRA, CDR2 YSYEKL. CDR3 size: 14 residues. V was pared by 0 bases and J by 2 bases, with 7 bases between. In DNA, the CDR3 is TGCGCCAGCAGCCAAGAGGGGATGAACTATGGCTACACCTTC. This encodes CASSQEGMNYGYTF.

This clonotype is labeled medium-sized (0.01 to 0.1%). The chain is built from TRBV27 and TRBJ2-7, with D possibly being TRBD2 (6 bases). Germline CDR1 is MNHEY and CDR2 is SMNVEV (reference sequence). CDR3 length: 9 residues. DNA of the CDR3: TGTGCCAGCACGTCCGGCGGGGCGGTC. Its protein is CASTSGGAV.

This clonotype was seen ten or more times. The CDR3 protein is CASSLYGQTAARSPLHF. The CDR3 coding sequence is TGTGCCAGCAGCTTGTACGGACAGACCGCGGCAAGGTCACCCCTCCACTTT. V usage is TRBV5-6 and J usage is TRBJ1-6; a weak D match, TRBD1 (6 bases). Germline CDR1 is SGHDT and CDR2 is YYEEEE. The CDR3 consists of 17 residues. Trimming removed 1 base at V and 10 bases at J, with 21 bases between.

This clonotype was counted many times. This rearrangement joins TRBV3-1 to TRBJ1-6; D is ambiguous. The CDR3 length is 13 residues. V lost 2 bases to trimming and J lost 6 bases, with 5 bases between them. Germline V CDR1 and CDR2: LGHDT, YNNKEL (reference sequence). CDR3 loop: CASSQSSNSPLHF. DNA for the CDR3: TGTGCCAGCAGCCAATCGAGTAATTCACCCCTCCACTTT.

This clonotype has a count of ten or more. The genes are TRBV5-1 and TRBJ2-2; TRBD2 matches 11 bases. J lost 4 bases, V lost 5 bases, and 4 bases had no gene match. The V gene's germline CDR1 is SGHRS and CDR2 YFSETQ. The CDR3 length is 15 residues. In nucleotides, the CDR3 is TGCGCCAGCAGATCTCTAGCGGGAGGCACCGGGGAGCTGTTTTTT. Translated, it gives CASRSLAGGTGELFF.

Ten or more counts support this clonotype. V gene TRBV20-1 combines with J gene TRBJ2-3, with 8 bases that match TRBD2. With 6 bases clipped from V and 2 bases from J, the junction kept 10 bases outside the gene matches. The CDR3 extends over 15 amino acids. Per germline, CDR1 DFQATT and CDR2 SNEGSKA (reference sequence). CDR3 DNA: TGCAGTGCCAGACGTAGCGGGGAGTTCACAGATACGCAGTATTTT. It yields the protein CSARRSGEFTDTQYF.

This clonotype was recorded at least ten times. The gene calls are TRBV28 and TRBJ1-2, with D possibly being TRBD1 (6 bases). In germline, CDR1 is MDHEN, CDR2 SYDVKM. V lost 2 bases and J lost 5, with 9 bases in between. The CDR3 runs 13 residues. CDR3 coding DNA: TGTGCCAGCAGTTTAAACAGGGTTTATGGCTACACCTTC. Its protein is CASSLNRVYGYTF.